The text below deals with one TCR beta chain. Its antigen is undetermined. cDNA reverse transcribed from extracted RNA served as the sequencing template. TCRdb's table, derived via immunoSEQ multiplex PCR, lists solely in-frame clones and lacks some. This sample has a few hundred thousand clones, with more than 30% found just once. The ends were cut back, 7 bases at V and 10 bases at J, with 20 bases in the middle. The CDR3 consists of 14 residues. CDR1 GTSNPN and CDR2 SVGIG come from the germline V gene (reference sequence). Treatment in this sample: oral pan-JAK inhibitor, 5-10 mg twice daily. Both peripheral blood and punch biopsies of lesional scalp skin were obtained from patients who had alopecia areata. This sample was included in a study of CD8+ T cells in alopecia areata. Across the whole study: Tofacitinib therapy lasting 6 to 18 months was followed by 6 months off drug.

Study-level points and caveats: There were many expanded lesional clones persisting in scalp and blood during tofacitinib.

This TCR derives from a human donor with alopecia areata. Sequenced here: CD4+ T cells sorted from blood, sampled between weeks 30 and 35, from a patient treated with tofacitinib. The chain uses TRBV30 and TRBJ1-6, with no clear D. CDR3 sequence reads: CASSRVGVRSPLHF. In DNA, the CDR3 is TGTGCCTCCTCGAGGGTAGGTGTACGGTCACCCCTCCACTTT.